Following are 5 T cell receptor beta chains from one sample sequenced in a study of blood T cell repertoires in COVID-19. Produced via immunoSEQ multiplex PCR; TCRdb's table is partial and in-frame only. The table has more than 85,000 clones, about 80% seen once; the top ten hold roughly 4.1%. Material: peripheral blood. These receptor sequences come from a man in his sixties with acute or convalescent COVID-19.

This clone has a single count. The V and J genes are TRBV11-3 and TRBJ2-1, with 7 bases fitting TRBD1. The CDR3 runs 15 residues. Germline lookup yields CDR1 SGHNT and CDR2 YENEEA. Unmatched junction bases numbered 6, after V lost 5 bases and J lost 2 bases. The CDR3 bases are TGTGCCAGCAGCGTCGGGACAGAAGCCTACAATGAGCAGTTCTTC. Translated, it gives CASSVGTEAYNEQFF.

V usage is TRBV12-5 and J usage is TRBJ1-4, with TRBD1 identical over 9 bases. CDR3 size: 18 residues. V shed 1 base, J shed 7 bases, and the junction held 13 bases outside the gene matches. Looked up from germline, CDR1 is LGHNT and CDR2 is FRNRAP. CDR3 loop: CASGLDRDRVVESEKLFF. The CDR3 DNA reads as TGTGCTAGTGGTTTGGACAGGGACAGGGTTGTTGAGAGTGAAAAACTGTTTTTT. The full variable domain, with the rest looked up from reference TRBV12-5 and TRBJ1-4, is DARVTQTPRHKVTEMGQEVTMRCQPILGHNTVFWYRQTMMQGLELLAYFRNRAPLDDSGMPKDRFSAEMPDATLATLKIQPSEPRDSAVYFCASGLDRDRVVESEKLFFGSGTQLSVL.

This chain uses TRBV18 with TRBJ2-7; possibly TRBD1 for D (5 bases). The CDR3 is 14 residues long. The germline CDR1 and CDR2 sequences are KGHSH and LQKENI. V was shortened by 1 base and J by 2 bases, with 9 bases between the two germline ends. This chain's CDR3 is CASSPQARAYEQYV. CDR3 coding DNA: TGTGCCAGCTCACCACAAGCCAGGGCCTACGAGCAGTACGTC.

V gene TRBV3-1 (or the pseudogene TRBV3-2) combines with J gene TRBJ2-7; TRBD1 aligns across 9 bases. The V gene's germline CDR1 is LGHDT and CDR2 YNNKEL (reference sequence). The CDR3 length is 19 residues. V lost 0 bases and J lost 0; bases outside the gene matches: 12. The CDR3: CASSQDKDRGIESSYEQYV. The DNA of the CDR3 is TGTGCCAGCAGCCAAGATAAAGACAGGGGGATTGAGAGCTCCTACGAGCAGTACGTC.

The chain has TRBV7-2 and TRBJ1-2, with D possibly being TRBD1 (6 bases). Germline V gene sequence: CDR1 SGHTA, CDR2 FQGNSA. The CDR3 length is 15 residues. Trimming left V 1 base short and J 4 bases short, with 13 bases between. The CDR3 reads CASSLDGGQSYGYTF. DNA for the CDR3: TGTGCCAGCAGCTTAGACGGCGGACAGAGCTATGGCTACACCTTC.